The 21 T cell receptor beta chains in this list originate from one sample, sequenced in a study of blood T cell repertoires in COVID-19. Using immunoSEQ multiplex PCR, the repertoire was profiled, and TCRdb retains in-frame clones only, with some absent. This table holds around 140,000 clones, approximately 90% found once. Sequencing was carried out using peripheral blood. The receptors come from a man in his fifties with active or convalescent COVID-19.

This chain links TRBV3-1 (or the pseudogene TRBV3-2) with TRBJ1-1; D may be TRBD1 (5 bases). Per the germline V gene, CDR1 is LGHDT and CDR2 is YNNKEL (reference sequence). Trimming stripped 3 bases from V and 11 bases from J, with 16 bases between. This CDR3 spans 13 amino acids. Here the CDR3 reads CASSQGVWGDAFF. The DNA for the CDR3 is TGTGCCAGCAGCCAGGGGGTTTGGGGGGACGCTTTCTTT.

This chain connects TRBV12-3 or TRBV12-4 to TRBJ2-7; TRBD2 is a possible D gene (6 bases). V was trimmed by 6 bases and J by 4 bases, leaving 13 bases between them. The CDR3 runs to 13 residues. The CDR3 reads CASRRDSSYEQYF. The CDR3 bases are TGTGCCAGCAGACGGGACTCTTCATACGAGCAGTACTTC.

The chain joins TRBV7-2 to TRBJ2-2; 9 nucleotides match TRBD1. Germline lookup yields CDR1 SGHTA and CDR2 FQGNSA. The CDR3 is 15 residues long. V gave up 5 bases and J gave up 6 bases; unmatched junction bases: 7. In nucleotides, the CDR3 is TGTGCCAGCAGCGACCGGGACAGGGTCGCCGGGGAGCTGTTTTTT. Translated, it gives CASSDRDRVAGELFF.

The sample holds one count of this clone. The CDR3 DNA reads TGTGCCAGTGGACAATATAATTCACCCCTCCACTTT. Protein sequence: CASGQYNSPLHF. The chain combines TRBV5-4 with TRBJ1-6; D perhaps matches TRBD1 (5 bases). Germline V lookup: CDR1 SGHNT, CDR2 YYREEE (reference sequence). V was shortened by 8 bases and J by 4 bases, with 7 bases between the two germline ends. This CDR3 is built from 12 residues.

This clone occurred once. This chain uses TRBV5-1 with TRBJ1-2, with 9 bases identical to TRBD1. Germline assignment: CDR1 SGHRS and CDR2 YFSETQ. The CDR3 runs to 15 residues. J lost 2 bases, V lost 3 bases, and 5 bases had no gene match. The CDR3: CASSSQGAPNYGYTF. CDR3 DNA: TGCGCCAGCAGCTCACAGGGGGCACCCAACTATGGCTACACCTTC.

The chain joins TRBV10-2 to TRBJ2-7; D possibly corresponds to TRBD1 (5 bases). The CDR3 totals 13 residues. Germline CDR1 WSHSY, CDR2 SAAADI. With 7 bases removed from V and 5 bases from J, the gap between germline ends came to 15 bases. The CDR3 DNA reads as TGCGCCAGCAAGGACACCGGCTTCCACGAGCAGTACTTC. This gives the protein CASKDTGFHEQYF.

The DNA for the CDR3 is TGCGCCAGCAGCCAAGGGTTGAGGGGGGGCACTGAAGCTTTCTTT. Its protein product is CASSQGLRGGTEAFF. The chain has TRBV4-3 and TRBJ1-1, with D possibly TRBD1 on 6 matching bases. There are 15 residues in the CDR3. The V end was cut by 1 base, the J end by 4 bases, with 13 bases between. Germline assignment: CDR1 LGHNA and CDR2 YSLEER.

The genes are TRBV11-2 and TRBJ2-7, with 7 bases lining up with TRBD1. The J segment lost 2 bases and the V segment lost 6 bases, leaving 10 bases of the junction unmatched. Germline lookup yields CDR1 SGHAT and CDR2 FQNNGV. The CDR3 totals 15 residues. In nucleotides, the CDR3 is TGTGCCAGCAGTCCCCTCACAGGGGTGGCCTACGAGCAGTACTTC. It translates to CASSPLTGVAYEQYF.

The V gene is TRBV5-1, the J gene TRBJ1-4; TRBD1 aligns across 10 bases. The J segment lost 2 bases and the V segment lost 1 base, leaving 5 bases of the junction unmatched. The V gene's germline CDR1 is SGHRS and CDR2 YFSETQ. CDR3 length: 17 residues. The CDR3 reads CASSLTGQGRTNEKLFF. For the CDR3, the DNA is TGCGCCAGCAGCTTGACGGGACAGGGGAGGACTAATGAAAAACTGTTTTTT. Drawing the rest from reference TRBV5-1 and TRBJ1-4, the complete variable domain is KAGVTQTPRYLIKTRGQQVTLSCSPISGHRSVSWYQQTPGQGLQFLFEYFSETQRNKGNFPGRFSGRQFSNSRSEMNVSTLELGDSALYLCASSLTGQGRTNEKLFFGSGTQLSVL.

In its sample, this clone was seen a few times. CDR3 region: CASSRDRDYEQYF. The CDR3, as DNA: TGCGCCAGCAGCCGAGACAGGGACTACGAGCAGTACTTC. This chain connects TRBV4-3 to TRBJ2-7; the match to TRBD1 covers 7 bases. Looked up from germline, CDR1 is LGHNA and CDR2 is YSLEER. V trimming: 4 bases; J trimming: 3 bases; junction bases outside the gene matches: 3. The CDR3 is 13 amino acids.

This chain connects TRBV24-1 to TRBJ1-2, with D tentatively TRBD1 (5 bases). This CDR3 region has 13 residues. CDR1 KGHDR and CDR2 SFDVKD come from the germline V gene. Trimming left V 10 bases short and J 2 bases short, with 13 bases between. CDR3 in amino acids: CATYDRENYGYTF. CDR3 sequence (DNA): TGTGCCACTTATGACAGAGAGAACTATGGCTACACCTTC.

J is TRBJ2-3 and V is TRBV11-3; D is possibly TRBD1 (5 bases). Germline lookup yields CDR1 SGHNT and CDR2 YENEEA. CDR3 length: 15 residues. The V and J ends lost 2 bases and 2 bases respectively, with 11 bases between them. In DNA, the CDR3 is TGTGCCAGCAGCTTACAGGGAACCCTCACAGATACGCAGTATTTT. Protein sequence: CASSLQGTLTDTQYF.

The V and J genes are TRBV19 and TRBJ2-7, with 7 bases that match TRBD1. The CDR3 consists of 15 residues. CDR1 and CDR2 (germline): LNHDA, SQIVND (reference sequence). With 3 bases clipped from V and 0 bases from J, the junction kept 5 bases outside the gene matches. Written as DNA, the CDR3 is TGTGCCAGTAGTATGAGAGGGGGCCTCTCCTACGAGCAGTACTTC. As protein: CASSMRGGLSYEQYF.

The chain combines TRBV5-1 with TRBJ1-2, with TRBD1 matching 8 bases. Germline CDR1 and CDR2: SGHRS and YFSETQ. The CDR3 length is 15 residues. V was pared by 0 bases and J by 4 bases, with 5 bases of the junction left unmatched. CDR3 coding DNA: TGCGCCAGCAGCTTGGCGACAGGGGCGCGCTATGGCTACACCTTC. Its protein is CASSLATGARYGYTF.

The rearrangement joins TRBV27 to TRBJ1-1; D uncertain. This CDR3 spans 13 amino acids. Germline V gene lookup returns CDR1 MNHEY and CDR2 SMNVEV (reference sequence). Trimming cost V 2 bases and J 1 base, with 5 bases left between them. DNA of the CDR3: TGTGCCAGCAGTTTAGTACAGAACACTGAAGCTTTCTTT. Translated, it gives CASSLVQNTEAFF.

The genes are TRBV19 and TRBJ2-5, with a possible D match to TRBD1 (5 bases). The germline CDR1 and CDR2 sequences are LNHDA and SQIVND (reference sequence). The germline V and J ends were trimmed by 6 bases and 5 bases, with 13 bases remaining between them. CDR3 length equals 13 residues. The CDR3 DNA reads TGTGCCAGTAGGCGGTCAGGGCATGAGACCCAGTACTTC. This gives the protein CASRRSGHETQYF.

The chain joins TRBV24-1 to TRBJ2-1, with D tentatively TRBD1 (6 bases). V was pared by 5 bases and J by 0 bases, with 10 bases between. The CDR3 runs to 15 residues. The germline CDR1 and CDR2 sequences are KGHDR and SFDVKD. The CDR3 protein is CATSAQGTSYNEQFF. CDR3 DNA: TGTGCCACCAGTGCTCAGGGGACCTCCTACAATGAGCAGTTCTTC.

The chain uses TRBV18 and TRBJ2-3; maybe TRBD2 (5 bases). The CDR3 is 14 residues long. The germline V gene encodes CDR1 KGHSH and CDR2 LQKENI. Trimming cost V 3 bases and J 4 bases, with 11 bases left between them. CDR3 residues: CASSPWEIADTQYF. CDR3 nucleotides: TGTGCCAGCTCACCGTGGGAGATAGCAGATACGCAGTATTTT.

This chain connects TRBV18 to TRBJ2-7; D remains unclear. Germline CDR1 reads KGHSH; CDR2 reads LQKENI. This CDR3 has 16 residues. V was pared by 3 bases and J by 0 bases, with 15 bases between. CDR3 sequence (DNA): TGTGCCAGCTCACCCCAAAGCTTCTTAAGCTCCTACGAGCAGTACTTC. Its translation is CASSPQSFLSSYEQYF.

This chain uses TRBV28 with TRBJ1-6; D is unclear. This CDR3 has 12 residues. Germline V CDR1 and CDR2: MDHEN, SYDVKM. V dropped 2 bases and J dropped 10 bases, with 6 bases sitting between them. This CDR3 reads CASSLTGSPLHF. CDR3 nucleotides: TGTGCCAGCAGTTTAACGGGATCACCCCTCCACTTT.

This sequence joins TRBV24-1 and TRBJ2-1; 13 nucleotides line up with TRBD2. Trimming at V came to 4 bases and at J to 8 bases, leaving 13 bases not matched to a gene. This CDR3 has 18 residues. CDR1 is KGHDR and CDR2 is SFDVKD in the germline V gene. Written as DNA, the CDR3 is TGTGCCACCAGTGACTTCTTAAGGACTAGCGGGAGCTTGGATGAGCAGTTCTTC. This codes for CATSDFLRTSGSLDEQFF.